Below, 22 T cell receptor beta chains from the same sample are listed, as sequenced in a study of OX40 agonist ivuxolimab in advanced cancers. The method was immunoSEQ multiplex PCR; TCRdb's version includes in-frame clones alone and lacks a portion of them. The sample consists of around 99,000 clones, 90% of them appearing once. Material: CD4+ or CD8+ T cells sorted from blood, obtained in a trial of the OX40 agonist ivuxolimab. The origin of the receptors is an adult with an advanced solid tumor such as melanoma, head and neck, liver or kidney cancer.

The chain couples TRBV27 to TRBJ2-1; TRBD2 is a possible D gene (5 bases). Trimming took 2 bases from V and 5 from J, leaving 16 bases between them. The CDR3 extends over 16 amino acids. The germline V gene has CDR1 MNHEY and CDR2 SMNVEV (reference sequence). In DNA, the CDR3 is TGTGCCAGCAGTTTACGGTTGGCTAGCTTGAACAATGAGCAGTTCTTC. Its protein is CASSLRLASLNNEQFF.

This clone was seen a single time. The chain employs TRBV7-8 and TRBJ2-7; D is possibly TRBD1 or TRBD2 (5 bases each). CDR3 length equals 14 residues. CDR1 and CDR2 from the germline V gene are SGHVS and FQNEAQ. The V end lost 7 bases, the J end lost 5 bases, and 18 bases lay between the germline ends. The CDR3 loop reads CASNLVFGTDEQYF. The CDR3 nucleotides read TGTGCCAGCAACCTAGTCTTCGGGACGGACGAGCAGTACTTC. The full variable domain, in which reference TRBV7-8 and TRBJ2-7 provide the parts outside the CDR3, is GAGVSQSPRYKVAKRGQDVALRCDPISGHVSLFWYQQALGQGPEFLTYFQNEAQLDKSGLPSDRFFAERPEGSVSTLKIQRTQQEDSAVYLCASNLVFGTDEQYFGPGTRLTVT.

This chain connects TRBV6-6 to TRBJ2-1, with D unresolved. There are 14 residues in the CDR3. Germline CDR1 MNHNY, CDR2 SVGAGI (reference sequence). V dropped 2 bases and J dropped 9 bases, with 14 bases sitting between them. The CDR3 loop reads CASSYGVPKGEQFF. In DNA form, the CDR3 reads TGTGCCAGCAGTTACGGTGTCCCCAAGGGTGAGCAGTTCTTC.

The V and J genes are TRBV9 and TRBJ1-6; D might be TRBD1 (6 bases). Germline V CDR1 and CDR2: SGDLS, YYNGEE. There are 14 residues in the CDR3. V lost 0 bases to trimming and J lost 10 bases, with 11 bases between them. The CDR3 nucleotides are TGTGCCAGCAGCGTAGCACAGGGAGACTCACCCCTCCACTTT. Translating it yields CASSVAQGDSPLHF.

J is TRBJ1-2 and V is TRBV27, with D possibly TRBD1 on 5 matching bases. Germline values: CDR1 MNHEY, CDR2 SMNVEV (reference sequence). V was shortened by 4 bases and J by 8 bases, with 11 bases between the two germline ends. CDR3 length: 12 amino acids. CDR3 nucleotide sequence: TGTGCCAGCAGTTCGGGACCCGGAGGCTACACCTTC. This sequence encodes CASSSGPGGYTF.

This clone was detected once. The CDR3 loop reads CASSWMTSSTETQYF. The CDR3 DNA is TGCGCCAGCAGCTGGATGACTAGTTCTACTGAGACCCAGTACTTC. The rearrangement links TRBV5-1 to TRBJ2-5; D is perhaps TRBD2 (6 bases). The CDR3 totals 15 residues. Germline V gene sequence: CDR1 SGHRS, CDR2 YFSETQ. V gave up 3 bases and J gave up 5 bases, with 17 bases separating them.

J is TRBJ1-2 and V is TRBV6-1, with a weak D call TRBD1 (6 bases). Germline V gene sequence: CDR1 MNHNS, CDR2 SASEGT. The CDR3 spans 12 residues. Trimming stripped 8 bases from V and 8 bases from J, with 15 bases between. The CDR3, as DNA: TGTGCCAGCTCAATAACGGGGGCCGGCTACACCTTC. Protein: CASSITGAGYTF.

The rearrangement uses TRBV6-1 and TRBJ2-7; a possible D gene is TRBD2 (5 bases). The ends were cut back, 6 bases at V and 6 bases at J, with 15 bases in the middle. Per germline, CDR1 MNHNS and CDR2 SASEGT. The CDR3 contains 13 residues. CDR3 sequence reads: CASREARSGEQYF. DNA for the CDR3: TGTGCCAGCAGGGAGGCCCGTTCGGGCGAGCAGTACTTC.

The V gene is TRBV7-6, the J gene TRBJ1-6, with D unresolved. The germline gives CDR1 SGHVS, CDR2 FNYEAQ. The ends were cut back, 0 bases at V and 7 bases at J, with 10 bases in the middle. The length of the CDR3 is 15 residues. CDR3 sequence reads: CASSLAPQPNSPLHF. The CDR3 DNA sequence: TGTGCCAGCAGCTTAGCACCACAACCGAATTCACCCCTCCACTTT.

In this sample, this clone turned up once. This chain uses TRBV9 with TRBJ2-3, with a possible D match to TRBD2 (5 bases). Germline V gene sequence: CDR1 SGDLS, CDR2 YYNGEE. V was clipped by 4 bases and J by 6 bases, with 18 bases between them. The CDR3 sequence is 15 residues long. Here the CDR3 reads CASSSVLASVDTQYF. The CDR3 nucleotides read TGTGCCAGCAGCTCCGTCCTAGCATCGGTGGATACGCAGTATTTT.

This clone was counted only a few times. The chain employs TRBV2 and TRBJ2-1, with TRBD2 matching over 8 bases. The CDR3 has 12 residues. The ends lost 9 bases at V and 6 bases at J; junction bases unmatched: 4. Germline V gene data show CDR1 as SNHLY and CDR2 as FYNNEI. The CDR3 DNA reads TGTGCCAGTAGCGGGACTGCCAATGAGCAGTTCTTC. It specifies CASSGTANEQFF.

The chain combines TRBV10-2 with TRBJ1-3; D is ambiguous. Germline CDR1 WSHSY, CDR2 SAAADI. V was cut by 3 bases and J by 0 bases, with 15 bases left in between. The CDR3 contains 17 residues. CDR3 nucleotide sequence: TGCGCCAGCAGTGATGGAGGGCAATTCTTCTCTGGAAACACCATATATTTT. Its translation is CASSDGGQFFSGNTIYF.

The genes are TRBV6-1 and TRBJ1-5; no definite D call. Germline loops: CDR1 MNHNS, CDR2 SASEGT. The V end was cut by 1 base, the J end by 4 bases, with 17 bases between. The CDR3 extends over 17 amino acids. For the CDR3, the DNA is TGTGCCAGCAGTGAAGGTTGGTCAGCTCATAATAATCAGCCCCAGCATTTT. It specifies CASSEGWSAHNNQPQHF.

The V and J genes are TRBV30 and TRBJ1-2; TRBD1 is a possible D gene (5 bases). Germline V CDR1 and CDR2: GTSNPN, SVGIG (reference sequence). CDR3 length equals 16 residues. Deletions cut 5 bases from V and 0 bases from J, with 19 bases between. The CDR3 reads CAWEGHNFQSNYGYTF. The CDR3 DNA reads as TGTGCCTGGGAGGGGCACAACTTTCAATCTAACTATGGCTACACCTTC.

Only one count was recorded for this clone. Written as DNA, the CDR3 is TGCAGCGCCCTAGCGGGAGGACAAGAGACCCAGTACTTC. Protein sequence: CSALAGGQETQYF. The V gene is TRBV29-1, the J gene TRBJ2-5; 11 nucleotides align to TRBD2. Germline V gene sequence: CDR1 SQVTM, CDR2 ANQGSEA. V lost 7 bases to trimming and J lost 2 bases; unmatched junction nucleotides: 3. CDR3 length: 13 amino acids.

Here the CDR3 reads CAWSADSRNEQFF. Written as DNA, the CDR3 is TGTGCCTGGAGTGCCGACTCACGCAATGAGCAGTTCTTC. The rearrangement links TRBV30 to TRBJ2-1, with no clear D. Germline loops: CDR1 GTSNPN, CDR2 SVGIG (reference sequence). The CDR3 consists of 13 residues. With 1 base removed from V and 6 bases from J, the gap between germline ends came to 10 bases.

The gene calls are TRBV10-3 and TRBJ2-3, with 7 positions matching TRBD2. The germline V gene encodes CDR1 ENHRY and CDR2 SYGVKD. The CDR3 length is 14 residues. The CDR3 DNA reads TGTGCTACCCGGCGTAGTGGGAGGGAGGATACGCAGTATTTT. Its protein product is CATRRSGREDTQYF.

The genes are TRBV7-3 and TRBJ2-1, with 7 nucleotides matching TRBD1. Germline CDR1 reads SGHTA; CDR2 reads FQGTGA. The CDR3 extends over 14 amino acids. After removal of 0 bases from V and 7 bases from J, the junction contained 3 bases not matched to a gene. The CDR3: CASSLTQQGNEQFF. CDR3 nucleotides: TGTGCCAGCAGCTTAACTCAACAGGGGAATGAGCAGTTCTTC.

J is TRBJ1-5 and V is TRBV28, with 10 bases lining up with TRBD1. CDR1 is MDHEN and CDR2 is SYDVKM in the germline V gene. With V trimmed by 4 bases and J by 7 bases, 10 bases remained unmatched. This CDR3 spans 16 amino acids. CDR3 DNA: TGTGCCAGCAGTTCGCCGGGACAGGGGATCAGACAGCCCCAGCATTTT. This sequence encodes CASSSPGQGIRQPQHF.

The chain employs TRBV19 and TRBJ1-3; 8 nucleotides align to TRBD1. This CDR3 region has 15 residues. Germline loops: CDR1 LNHDA, CDR2 SQIVND (reference sequence). The J segment lost 4 bases and the V segment lost 4 bases, leaving 6 bases of the junction unmatched. In DNA form, the CDR3 reads TGTGCCAGTAGTACCCTTGACAGGGGAGGAAACACCATATATTTT. Encoded protein: CASSTLDRGGNTIYF.

V and J are TRBV27 and TRBJ2-7, with 9 bases lining up with TRBD2. Germline CDR1 MNHEY, CDR2 SMNVEV (reference sequence). This CDR3 contains 12 residues. Losses at the gene ends were 6 bases for V and 7 bases for J; bases not matched to a gene: 4. The CDR3 DNA reads as TGTGCCAGCAGGAGCGGGAGGTGGGAGCAGTACTTC. The encoded protein is CASRSGRWEQYF.

V is TRBV19 and J is TRBJ1-4; D remains ambiguous. Trimming took off 4 bases at V and 5 bases at J, with 23 bases between the two ends. The CDR3 consists of 18 residues. The germline CDR1 and CDR2 sequences are LNHDA and SQIVND (reference sequence). DNA of the CDR3: TGTGCCAGTAGTACATACTTCGGGGTGGCAGCGGCAAATGAAAAACTGTTTTTT. Amino acid sequence: CASSTYFGVAAANEKLFF.